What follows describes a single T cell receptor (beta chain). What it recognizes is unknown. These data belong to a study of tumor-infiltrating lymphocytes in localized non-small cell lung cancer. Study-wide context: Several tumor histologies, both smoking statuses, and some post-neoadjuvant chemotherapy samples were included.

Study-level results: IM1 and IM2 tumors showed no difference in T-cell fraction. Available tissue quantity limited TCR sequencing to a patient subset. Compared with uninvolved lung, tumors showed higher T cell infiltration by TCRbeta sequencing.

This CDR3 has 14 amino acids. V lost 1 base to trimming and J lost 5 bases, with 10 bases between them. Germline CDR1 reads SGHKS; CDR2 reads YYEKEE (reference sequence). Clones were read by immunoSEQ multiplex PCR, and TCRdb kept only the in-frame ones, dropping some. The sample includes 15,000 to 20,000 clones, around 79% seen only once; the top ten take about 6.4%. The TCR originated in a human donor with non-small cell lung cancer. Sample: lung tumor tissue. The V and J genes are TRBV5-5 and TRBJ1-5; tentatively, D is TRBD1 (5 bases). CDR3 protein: CASSLSGDHQPQHF. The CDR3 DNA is TGTGCCAGCAGCTTGTCCGGGGACCATCAGCCCCAGCATTTT.